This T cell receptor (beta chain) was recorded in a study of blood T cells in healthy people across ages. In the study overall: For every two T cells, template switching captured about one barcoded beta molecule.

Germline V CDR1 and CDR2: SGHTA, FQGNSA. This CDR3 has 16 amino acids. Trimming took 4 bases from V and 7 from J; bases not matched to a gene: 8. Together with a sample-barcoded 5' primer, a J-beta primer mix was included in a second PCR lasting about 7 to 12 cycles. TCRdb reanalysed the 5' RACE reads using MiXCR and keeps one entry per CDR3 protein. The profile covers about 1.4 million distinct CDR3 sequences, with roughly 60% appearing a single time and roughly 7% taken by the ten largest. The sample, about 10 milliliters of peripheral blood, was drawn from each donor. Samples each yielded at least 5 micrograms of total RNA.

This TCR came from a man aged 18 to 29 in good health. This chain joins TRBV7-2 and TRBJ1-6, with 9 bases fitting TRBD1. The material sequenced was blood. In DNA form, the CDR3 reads TGTGCCAGCAGCTCCAGAGGACAGGGGCGCAATTCACCCCTCCACTTT. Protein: CASSSRGQGRNSPLHF.